A single sample gave rise to the 26 T cell receptor beta chains below, sequenced in a study of T cells in Graves' hyperthyroidism and ophthalmopathy (dated by TCRdb to the late 2010s). Library preparation employed multiplex PCR. TCRdb lists the instrument as Illumina HiSeq 2000. TCR beta CDR3 regions were amplified from RNA transcripts. For the first round of RT-PCR on the TCR CDR3, the HTBI primer set was used together with the Qiagen OneStep RT-PCR kit. The public reads were run again by TCRdb, first through fastp at Q25 and then through MiXCR, and only productive beta chains were kept. Each entry merges the rows of one CDR3 protein and shows their most common DNA and genes. Counted in this sample were a few hundred thousand distinct CDR3 sequences; about 17% of them appeared once. Around 48% of the sample is in the top ten clones. The sample taken for sequencing was blood. All receptors come from a woman aged 50 to 60 with Graves' hyperthyroidism.

The CDR3 loop reads CAWSVSRTPGNTGELFF. CDR3 bases: TGTGCCTGGAGTGTATCTCGGACCCCGGGTAACACCGGGGAGCTGTTTTTT. The gene calls are TRBV30 and TRBJ2-2; D not certain. The CDR3 runs to 17 residues. The V gene's germline CDR1 is GTSNPN and CDR2 SVGIG (reference sequence). Trimming took 0 bases from V and 2 from J, leaving 16 bases between them.

This chain joins TRBV14 and TRBJ2-2; no clear D. V was pared by 2 bases and J by 1 base, with 14 bases between. CDR3 size: 17 residues. Germline CDR1 SGHDN, CDR2 FVKESK. CDR3 DNA sequence: TGTGCCAGCAGCCAACGCCTCTCCAGCGTGAACACCGGGGAGCTGTTTTTT. Residues: CASSQRLSSVNTGELFF.

This clonotype has a count of ten or more. The chain joins TRBV2 to TRBJ2-5; TRBD2 matches at 11 bases. CDR3 length: 15 amino acids. After removal of 5 bases from V and 4 bases from J, the junction contained 6 bases not matched to a gene. Germline loops: CDR1 SNHLY, CDR2 FYNNEI. In DNA form, the CDR3 reads TGTGCCAGCAGTCCAAGGACTAGCGGGCGAGAGACCCAGTACTTC. It is translated as CASSPRTSGRETQYF.

This clonotype was detected ten times or more. The J gene is TRBJ2-1, the V gene TRBV7-9; 16 nucleotides line up with TRBD2. Germline V gene sequence: CDR1 SEHNR, CDR2 FQNEAQ (reference sequence). Trimming at V came to 4 bases and at J to 7 bases, leaving 7 bases not matched to a gene. This CDR3 comprises 17 residues. The CDR3 region is CASSSPGLAGGINEQFF. DNA for the CDR3: TGTGCCAGCAGCTCACCGGGACTAGCGGGAGGGATTAATGAGCAGTTCTTC.

This clonotype showed up just a few times. The V call is TRBV3-1, the J call TRBJ1-2; 7 bases are shared with TRBD1. The junction had 4 bases not matched to a gene; V was cut back by 4 bases and J by 8 bases. From germline, CDR1 is LGHDT and CDR2 YNNKEL (reference sequence). The CDR3 has 12 amino acids. This chain's CDR3 is CASSPDRRGYTF. The DNA of the CDR3 is TGTGCCAGCAGCCCGGACAGGAGGGGCTACACCTTC.

V gene TRBV15 combines with J gene TRBJ2-5; 8 positions match TRBD2. The V segment lost 0 bases and the J segment 11 bases; nucleotides outside the gene matches: 14. Per germline, CDR1 LNHNV and CDR2 YYDKDF (reference sequence). The CDR3 runs to 16 residues. CDR3: CATSRDRGWAGGPQYF. CDR3 DNA: TGTGCCACCAGCAGAGATCGTGGTTGGGCGGGAGGACCGCAGTACTTC.

V is TRBV4-1 and J is TRBJ1-1, with D hard to call. The CDR3 loop spans 15 amino acids. Germline V gives CDR1 MGHRA, CDR2 YSYEKL. V was pared by 5 bases and J by 1 base, with 14 bases between. The CDR3 is CASSYSPNPNTEAFF. CDR3 DNA sequence: TGCGCCAGCAGCTACTCACCCAACCCGAACACTGAAGCTTTCTTT.

The table lists this clonotype with a few counts. V and J are TRBV12-3 or TRBV12-4 and TRBJ2-5; TRBD2 agrees at 10 bases. This CDR3 has 15 amino acids. Trimming removed 5 bases from V and 2 bases from J; junction bases left unmatched: 5. The CDR3 DNA follows: TGTGCCAGCAGTCGGGGACTAGCGATACAAGAGACCCAGTACTTC. Its protein is CASSRGLAIQETQYF.

This clonotype was counted only a few times. The gene calls are TRBV20-1 and TRBJ2-5, with 8 bases identical to TRBD1. CDR1 is DFQATT and CDR2 is SNEGSKA in the germline V gene (reference sequence). The CDR3 runs 13 residues. The V gene end was trimmed by 6 bases and the J gene end by 5 bases; junction bases not matched to a gene: 8. The CDR3 reads CSAASGGGETQYF. In DNA, the CDR3 is TGCAGTGCAGCCTCAGGGGGCGGGGAGACCCAGTACTTC.

The J gene is TRBJ1-2, the V gene TRBV3-1; perhaps TRBD1 as D (5 bases). This CDR3 comprises 13 residues. Germline V lookup: CDR1 LGHDT, CDR2 YNNKEL (reference sequence). Trimming stripped 1 base from V and 4 bases from J, with 7 bases between. CDR3 coding DNA: TGTGCCAGCAGCCAAGGGACACTCTATGGCTACACCTTC. Protein: CASSQGTLYGYTF.

At least ten counts were recorded for this clonotype. The chain joins TRBV7-9 to TRBJ2-3; D perhaps matches TRBD1 (5 bases). The CDR3 is 15 residues long. Trimming stripped 4 bases from V and 1 base from J, with 12 bases between. Germline V gene lookup returns CDR1 SEHNR and CDR2 FQNEAQ (reference sequence). CDR3: CASSSTLQGTDTQYF. CDR3 DNA sequence: TGTGCCAGCAGCTCGACCCTACAGGGCACAGATACGCAGTATTTT.

The genes are TRBV27 and TRBJ1-6; unclear D gene. Trimming pared 6 bases from V and 7 bases from J, leaving 10 bases between. The CDR3 has 13 residues. Germline assignment: CDR1 MNHEY and CDR2 SMNVEV (reference sequence). CDR3 in DNA: TGTGCCAGCAGGCAGTCGACCAATTCACCCCTCCACTTT. This codes for CASRQSTNSPLHF.

A note on this clonotype: A much larger clone differs from this one at a single base, so this may be a read error. The rearrangement uses TRBV5-6 and TRBJ1-1; the D is unclear. Germline V gene sequence: CDR1 SGHDT, CDR2 YYEEEE. Between the trimmed V and J ends, which lost 3 bases and 1 base, there was a span of 16 bases. CDR3 size: 16 residues. This chain's CDR3 is CASSSGPLGKNTEAFF. DNA for the CDR3: TGTGCCAGCAGCTCCGGCCCCCTAGGAAAGAACACTGAAGCTTTCTTT.

This clonotype was seen repeatedly, ten times or more. The rearrangement joins TRBV7-9 to TRBJ2-1; possible D gene TRBD2, 7 bases. Trimming shortened V by 1 base and J by 1 base, and 11 bases separated the two germline ends. The CDR3 extends over 16 amino acids. CDR1 is SEHNR and CDR2 is FQNEAQ in the germline V gene (reference sequence). CDR3 coding DNA: TGTGCCAGCAGCTTAGTGGGAGGGGGGTCCTACAATGAGCAGTTCTTC. Translated: CASSLVGGGSYNEQFF.

At least ten counts were recorded for this clonotype. The chain has TRBV7-2 and TRBJ2-5; D remains ambiguous. The CDR3 runs to 13 residues. Germline CDR1 reads SGHTA; CDR2 reads FQGNSA. Trimming cost V 0 bases and J 2 bases, with 4 bases left between them. Here the CDR3 reads CASSLAFQETQYF. In DNA form, the CDR3 reads TGTGCCAGCAGCTTAGCCTTTCAAGAGACCCAGTACTTC. Full variable domain (rest looked up from reference TRBV7-2 and TRBJ2-5): GAGVSQSPSNKVTEKGKDVELRCDPISGHTALYWYRQSLGQGLEFLIYFQGNSAPDKSGLPSDRFSAERTGGSVSTLTIQRTQQEDSAVYLCASSLAFQETQYFGPGTRLLVL.

This clonotype was detected many times. The J gene is TRBJ2-5, the V gene TRBV15; 8 bases map to TRBD1. Germline V lookup: CDR1 LNHNV, CDR2 YYDKDF (reference sequence). The CDR3 runs 15 residues. V lost 1 base, J lost 4 bases, and 5 bases stayed unmatched. Written as DNA, the CDR3 is TGTGCCACCAGCAGAGTACGAGGGACAGGAGAGACCCAGTACTTC. This codes for CATSRVRGTGETQYF.

The CDR3 DNA sequence: TGTGCCAGCAGTTACGAGGCCTACGAGCAGTACTTC. It translates to CASSYEAYEQYF. This chain links TRBV6-5 with TRBJ2-7; D gene uncertain. This CDR3 comprises 12 residues. The V end lost 2 bases, the J end lost 2 bases, and 4 bases lay between the germline ends. Germline CDR1 MNHEY, CDR2 SVGAGI.

This clonotype occurred many times. The chain joins TRBV15 to TRBJ2-5; D ambiguous. The CDR3 covers 13 residues. Trimming took 4 bases from V and 2 from J, leaving 8 bases between them. Germline V gene sequence: CDR1 LNHNV, CDR2 YYDKDF (reference sequence). Here the CDR3 DNA reads TGTGCCACCAGCAACGAGCTGCAAGAGACCCAGTACTTC. Translation gives CATSNELQETQYF.

This clonotype was seen many times. J is TRBJ2-4 and V is TRBV3-1, with D maybe TRBD1 (7 bases). The V end was cut by 2 bases, the J end by 6 bases, with 17 bases between. Germline CDR1 reads LGHDT; CDR2 reads YNNKEL (reference sequence). The CDR3 runs to 16 residues. The CDR3 nucleotides are TGTGCCAGCAGCCAACGACAGGGCCGGGGGATAAACATTCAGTACTTC. Translated: CASSQRQGRGINIQYF.

The chain is built from TRBV4-1 and TRBJ2-3; 8 nucleotides align to TRBD2. The trim removed 0 bases at V and 6 bases at J, leaving 8 bases unmatched. CDR1 is MGHRA, CDR2 YSYEKL, per germline. The length of the CDR3 is 16 residues. Here the CDR3 reads CASSQDSGRPGDTQYF. CDR3 coding DNA: TGCGCCAGCAGCCAAGACAGCGGGAGACCCGGGGATACGCAGTATTTT.

This clonotype has a handful of counts. V usage is TRBV18 and J usage is TRBJ1-2; 7 bases line up with TRBD1. V dropped 3 bases and J dropped 6; count of bases not matched to a gene: 13. This CDR3 contains 16 residues. From germline, CDR1 is KGHSH and CDR2 LQKENI. CDR3 nucleotides: TGTGCCAGCTCACCTTCGCGTGTAGGGGGCGAGGATGGCTACACCTTC. Protein sequence: CASSPSRVGGEDGYTF.

This clonotype appeared many times. The V and J genes are TRBV12-3 or TRBV12-4 and TRBJ2-1, with 13 bases fitting TRBD2. The ends lost 5 bases at V and 6 bases at J; junction bases unmatched: 4. The CDR3 totals 15 residues. CDR3 bases: TGTGCCAGCAGTGCACTAGCGGGAGGGCCCAATGAGCAGTTCTTC. Its protein is CASSALAGGPNEQFF.

The chain is built from TRBV9 and TRBJ1-2; no definite D call. The CDR3 length is 12 residues. Germline V gene lookup returns CDR1 SGDLS and CDR2 YYNGEE. Trimming shortened V by 5 bases and J by 1 base, and 6 bases separated the two germline ends. DNA for the CDR3: TGTGCCAGCAGACGGAATAACTATGGCTACACCTTC. Translated: CASRRNNYGYTF.

This clonotype came up many times. This rearrangement joins TRBV29-1 to TRBJ2-2, with 7 nucleotides matching TRBD2. The CDR3 loop spans 14 amino acids. The ends lost 3 bases at V and 4 bases at J; junction bases unmatched: 5. From germline, CDR1 is SQVTM and CDR2 ANQGSEA. The CDR3 spells CSVEREGVTGELFF. DNA for the CDR3: TGCAGCGTTGAGAGGGAGGGTGTCACCGGGGAGCTGTTTTTT.

This clonotype was recorded at least ten times. This chain joins TRBV27 and TRBJ2-7; D remains ambiguous. V shed 3 bases and J shed 4 bases, with 10 bases lying between them. The CDR3 has 13 amino acids. Germline V lookup: CDR1 MNHEY, CDR2 SMNVEV (reference sequence). CDR3 in DNA: TGTGCCAGCAGTTTGGTGGACGATTACGAGCAGTACTTC. Amino acid sequence: CASSLVDDYEQYF.

This clonotype showed up many times. V usage is TRBV6-1 and J usage is TRBJ1-3; D may be TRBD1 (6 bases). This CDR3 is 16 amino acids long. Trimming left V 4 bases short and J 0 bases short, with 13 bases between. Germline V gene lookup returns CDR1 MNHNS and CDR2 SASEGT. The CDR3 sequence: CASSAPGTPSGNTIYF. CDR3 nucleotides: TGTGCCAGCAGTGCACCCGGGACACCCTCTGGAAACACCATATATTTT.